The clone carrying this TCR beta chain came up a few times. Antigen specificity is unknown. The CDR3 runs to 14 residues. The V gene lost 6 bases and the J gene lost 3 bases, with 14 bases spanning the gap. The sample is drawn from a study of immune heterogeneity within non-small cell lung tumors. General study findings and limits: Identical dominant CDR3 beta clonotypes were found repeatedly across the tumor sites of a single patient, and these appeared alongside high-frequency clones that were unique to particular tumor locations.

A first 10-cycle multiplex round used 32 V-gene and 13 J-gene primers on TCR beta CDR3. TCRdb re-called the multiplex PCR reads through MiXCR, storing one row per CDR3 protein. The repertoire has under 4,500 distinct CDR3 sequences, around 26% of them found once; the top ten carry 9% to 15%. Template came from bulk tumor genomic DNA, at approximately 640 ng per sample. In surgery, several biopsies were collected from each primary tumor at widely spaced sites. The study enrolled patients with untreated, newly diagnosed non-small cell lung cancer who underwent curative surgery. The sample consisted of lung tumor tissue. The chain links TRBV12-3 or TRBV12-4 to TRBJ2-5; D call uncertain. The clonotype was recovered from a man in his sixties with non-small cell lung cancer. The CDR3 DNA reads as TGTGCCAGCAGCCCTCAGTATAACAAAGAGACCCAGTACTTC. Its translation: CASSPQYNKETQYF.